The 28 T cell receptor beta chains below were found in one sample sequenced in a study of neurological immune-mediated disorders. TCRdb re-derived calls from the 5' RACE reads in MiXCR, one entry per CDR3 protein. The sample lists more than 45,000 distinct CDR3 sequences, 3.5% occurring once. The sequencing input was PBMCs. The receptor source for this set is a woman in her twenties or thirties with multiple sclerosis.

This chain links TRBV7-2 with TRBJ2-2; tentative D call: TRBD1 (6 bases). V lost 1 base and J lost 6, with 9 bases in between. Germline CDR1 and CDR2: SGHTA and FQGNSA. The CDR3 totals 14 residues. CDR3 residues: CASSLGWGPGELFF. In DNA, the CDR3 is TGTGCCAGCAGCTTAGGTTGGGGGCCCGGGGAGCTGTTTTTT.

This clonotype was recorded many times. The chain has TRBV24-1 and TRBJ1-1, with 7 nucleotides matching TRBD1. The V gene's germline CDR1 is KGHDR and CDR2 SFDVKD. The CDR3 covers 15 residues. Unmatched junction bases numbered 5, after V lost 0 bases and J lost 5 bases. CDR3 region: CATSDLAGGETEAFF. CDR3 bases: TGTGCCACCAGTGATTTGGCAGGGGGGGAAACTGAAGCTTTCTTT.

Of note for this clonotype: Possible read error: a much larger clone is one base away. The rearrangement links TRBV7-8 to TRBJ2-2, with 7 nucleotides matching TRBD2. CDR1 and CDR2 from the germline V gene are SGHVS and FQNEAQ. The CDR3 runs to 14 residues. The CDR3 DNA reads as TGTGCCAGCAGCCCGAGCGGGAACACCGTGGAGCTGTTTTTT. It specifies CASSPSGNTVELFF.

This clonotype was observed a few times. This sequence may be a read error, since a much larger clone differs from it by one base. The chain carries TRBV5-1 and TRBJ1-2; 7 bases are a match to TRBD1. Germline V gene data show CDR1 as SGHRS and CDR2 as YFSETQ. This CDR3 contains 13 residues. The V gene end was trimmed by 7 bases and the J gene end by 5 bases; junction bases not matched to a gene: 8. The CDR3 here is CASRDSELYGYTF. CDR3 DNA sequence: TGCGCCAGCCGGGACAGCGAACTTTATGGCTACACCTTC. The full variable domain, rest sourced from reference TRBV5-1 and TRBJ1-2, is KAGVTQTPRYLIKTRGQQVTLSCSPISGHRSVSWYQQTPGQGLQFLFEYFSETQRNKGNFPGRFSGRQFSNSRSEMNVSTLELGDSALYLCASRDSELYGYTFGSGTRLTVV.

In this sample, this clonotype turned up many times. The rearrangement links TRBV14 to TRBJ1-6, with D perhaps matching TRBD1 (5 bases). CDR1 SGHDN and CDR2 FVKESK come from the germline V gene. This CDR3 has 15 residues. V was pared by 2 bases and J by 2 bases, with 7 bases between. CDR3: CASSQRGTYNSPLHF. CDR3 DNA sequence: TGTGCCAGCAGCCAAAGGGGTACCTATAATTCACCCCTCCACTTT. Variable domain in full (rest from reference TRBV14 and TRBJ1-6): EAGVTQFPSHSVIEKGQTVTLRCDPISGHDNLYWYRRVMGKEIKFLLHFVKESKQDESGMPNNRFLAERTGGTYSTLKVQPAELEDSGVYFCASSQRGTYNSPLHFGNGTRLTVT.

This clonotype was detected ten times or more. In DNA form, the CDR3 reads TGCAGTGCTAGGGACATACAAAGTCAAGAGACCCAGTACTTC. This encodes CSARDIQSQETQYF. The chain is built from TRBV20-1 and TRBJ2-5; D is possibly TRBD1 (5 bases). From germline, CDR1 is DFQATT and CDR2 SNEGSKA (reference sequence). V lost 3 bases, J lost 2 bases, and 13 bases lay in between. This CDR3 contains 14 residues.

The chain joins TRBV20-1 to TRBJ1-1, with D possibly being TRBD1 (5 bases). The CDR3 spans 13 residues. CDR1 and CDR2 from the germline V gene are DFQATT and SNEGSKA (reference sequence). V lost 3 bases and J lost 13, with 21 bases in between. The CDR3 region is CSARGTQGLEVFF. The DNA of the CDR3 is TGCAGTGCTAGGGGCACCCAGGGTTTGGAGGTTTTCTTT.

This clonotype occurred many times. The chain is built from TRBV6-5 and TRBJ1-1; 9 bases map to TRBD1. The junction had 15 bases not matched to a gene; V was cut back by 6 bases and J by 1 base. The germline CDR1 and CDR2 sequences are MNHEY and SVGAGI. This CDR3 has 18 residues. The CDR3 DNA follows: TGTGCCAGCAGCTACCCGGGACAGGGAGTGGGCCGGAACACTGAAGCTTTCTTT. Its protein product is CASSYPGQGVGRNTEAFF.

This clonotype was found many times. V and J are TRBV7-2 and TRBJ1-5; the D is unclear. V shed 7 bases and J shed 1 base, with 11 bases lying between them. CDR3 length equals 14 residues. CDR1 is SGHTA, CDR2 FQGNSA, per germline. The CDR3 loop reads CASNPGESNQPQHF. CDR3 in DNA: TGTGCCAGCAACCCTGGGGAAAGCAATCAGCCCCAGCATTTT.

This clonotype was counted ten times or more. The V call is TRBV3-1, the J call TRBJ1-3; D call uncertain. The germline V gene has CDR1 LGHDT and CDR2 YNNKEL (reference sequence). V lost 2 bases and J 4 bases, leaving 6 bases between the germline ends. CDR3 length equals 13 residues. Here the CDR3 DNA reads TGTGCCAGCAGCCAACCACAGGGAAACACCATATATTTT. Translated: CASSQPQGNTIYF. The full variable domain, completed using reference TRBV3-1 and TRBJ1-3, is DTAVSQTPKYLVTQMGNDKSIKCEQNLGHDTMYWYKQDSKKFLKIMFSYNNKELIINETVPNRFSPKSPDKAHLNLHINSLELGDSAVYFCASSQPQGNTIYFGEGSWLTVV.

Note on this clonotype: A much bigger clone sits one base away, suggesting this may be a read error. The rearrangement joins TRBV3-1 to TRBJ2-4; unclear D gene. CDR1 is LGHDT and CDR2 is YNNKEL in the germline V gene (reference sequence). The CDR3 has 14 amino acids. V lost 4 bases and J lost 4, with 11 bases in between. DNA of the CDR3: TGTGCCAGCAGCCTCCGTAGAGCGAAAAACATTCAGTACTTC. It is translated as CASSLRRAKNIQYF.

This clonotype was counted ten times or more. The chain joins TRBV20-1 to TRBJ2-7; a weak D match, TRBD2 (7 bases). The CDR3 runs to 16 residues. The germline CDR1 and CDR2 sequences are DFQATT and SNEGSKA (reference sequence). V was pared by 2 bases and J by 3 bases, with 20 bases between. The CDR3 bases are TGCAGTGCTAGAAACCCACAGGGACTAAAGAGCTACGAGCAGTACTTC. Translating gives CSARNPQGLKSYEQYF.

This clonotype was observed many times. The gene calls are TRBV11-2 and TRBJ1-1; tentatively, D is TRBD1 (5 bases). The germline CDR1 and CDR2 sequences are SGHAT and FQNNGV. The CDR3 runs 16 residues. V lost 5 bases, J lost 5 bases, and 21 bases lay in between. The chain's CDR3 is CASSNPRGEALTEAFF. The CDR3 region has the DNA TGTGCCAGCAGCAACCCTAGAGGGGAGGCTCTAACTGAAGCTTTCTTT.

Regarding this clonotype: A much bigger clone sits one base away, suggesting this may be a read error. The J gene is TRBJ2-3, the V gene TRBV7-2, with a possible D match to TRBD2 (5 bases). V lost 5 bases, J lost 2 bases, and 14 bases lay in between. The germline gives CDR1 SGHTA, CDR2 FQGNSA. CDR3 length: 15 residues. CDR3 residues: CASSQWERDTDTQYF. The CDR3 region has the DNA TGTGCCAGCAGCCAGTGGGAGAGGGACACAGATACGCAGTATTTT.

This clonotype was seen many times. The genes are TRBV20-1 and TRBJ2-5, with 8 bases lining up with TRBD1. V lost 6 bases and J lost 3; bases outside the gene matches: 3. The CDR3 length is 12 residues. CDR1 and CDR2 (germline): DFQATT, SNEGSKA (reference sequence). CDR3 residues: CSALTGEETQYF. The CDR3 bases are TGCAGTGCCTTGACAGGGGAAGAGACCCAGTACTTC.

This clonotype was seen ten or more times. CDR3 loop: CASSLHRDGGQPQHF. For the CDR3, the DNA is TGCGCCAGCAGCCTACACCGGGACGGGGGTCAGCCCCAGCATTTT. J is TRBJ1-5 and V is TRBV4-1; D might be TRBD1 (5 bases). Germline loops: CDR1 MGHRA, CDR2 YSYEKL. The CDR3 consists of 15 residues. V was clipped by 4 bases and J by 6 bases, with 16 bases between them.

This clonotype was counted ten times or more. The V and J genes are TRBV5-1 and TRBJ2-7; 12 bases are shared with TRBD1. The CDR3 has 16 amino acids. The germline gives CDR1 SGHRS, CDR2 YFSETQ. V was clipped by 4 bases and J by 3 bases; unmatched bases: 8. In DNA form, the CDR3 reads TGCGCCAGCAGCAGGGGACAGGGGGCATCCCTCTACGAGCAGTACTTC. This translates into CASSRGQGASLYEQYF.

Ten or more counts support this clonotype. The CDR3 nucleotides are TGTGCCACCAGTACGACAGGGGGCTATGGCTACACCTTC. Its translation: CATSTTGGYGYTF. The chain recombines TRBV15 with TRBJ1-2; 9 bases are a match to TRBD1. After removal of 6 bases from V and 4 bases from J, the junction contained 3 bases not matched to a gene. The CDR3 is 13 residues long. Germline V lookup: CDR1 LNHNV, CDR2 YYDKDF (reference sequence).

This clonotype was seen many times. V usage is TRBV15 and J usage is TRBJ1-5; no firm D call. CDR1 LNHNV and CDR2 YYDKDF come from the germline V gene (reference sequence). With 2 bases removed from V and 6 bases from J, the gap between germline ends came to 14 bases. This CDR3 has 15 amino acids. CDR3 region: CATSRTDGGGQPQHF. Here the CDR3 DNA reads TGTGCCACCAGCAGAACAGACGGCGGCGGTCAGCCCCAGCATTTT.

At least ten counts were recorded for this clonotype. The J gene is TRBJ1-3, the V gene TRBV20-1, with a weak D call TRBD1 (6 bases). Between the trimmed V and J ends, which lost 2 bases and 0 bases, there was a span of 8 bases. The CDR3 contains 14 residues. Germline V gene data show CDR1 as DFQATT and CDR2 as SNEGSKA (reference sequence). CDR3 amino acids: CSARMGASGNTIYF. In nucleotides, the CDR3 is TGCAGTGCTAGAATGGGGGCCTCTGGAAACACCATATATTTT.

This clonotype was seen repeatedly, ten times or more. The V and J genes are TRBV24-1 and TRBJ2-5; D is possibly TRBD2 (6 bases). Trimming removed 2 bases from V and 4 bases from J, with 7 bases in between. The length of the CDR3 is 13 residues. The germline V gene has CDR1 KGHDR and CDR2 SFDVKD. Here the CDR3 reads CATSDSGVETQYF. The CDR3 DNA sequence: TGTGCCACCAGTGATTCGGGGGTAGAGACCCAGTACTTC.

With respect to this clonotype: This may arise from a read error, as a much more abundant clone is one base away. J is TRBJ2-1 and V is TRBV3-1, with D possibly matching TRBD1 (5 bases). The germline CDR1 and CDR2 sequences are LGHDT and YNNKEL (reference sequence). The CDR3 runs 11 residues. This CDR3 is CASRQGEEQFF. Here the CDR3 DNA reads TGTGCCAGCAGACAAGGGGAAGAGCAGTTCTTC.

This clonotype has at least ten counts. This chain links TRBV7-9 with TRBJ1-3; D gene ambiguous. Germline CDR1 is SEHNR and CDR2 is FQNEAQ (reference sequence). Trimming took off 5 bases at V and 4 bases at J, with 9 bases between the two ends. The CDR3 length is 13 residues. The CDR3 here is CASSNLGGNTIYF. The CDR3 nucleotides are TGTGCCAGCAGCAACCTGGGGGGAAACACCATATATTTT.

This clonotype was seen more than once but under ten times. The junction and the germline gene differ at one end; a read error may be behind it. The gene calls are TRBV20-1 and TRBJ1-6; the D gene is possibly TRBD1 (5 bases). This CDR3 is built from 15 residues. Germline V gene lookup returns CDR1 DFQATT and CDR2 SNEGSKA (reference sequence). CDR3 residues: CSVYSVQAYNSPLNF. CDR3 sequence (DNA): TGCAGTGTTTATTCGGTACAGGCCTATAATTCACCCCTCAACTTT.

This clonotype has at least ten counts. CDR3 bases: TGTGCCAGCAGCCAAGGATGGACAGGATTGAGCACCGGGGAGCTGTTTTTT. This encodes CASSQGWTGLSTGELFF. The rearrangement links TRBV4-2 to TRBJ2-2; 7 positions match TRBD1. Per the germline V gene, CDR1 is LGHNA and CDR2 is YNFKEQ. V gave up 1 base and J gave up 4 bases; unmatched junction bases: 9. The CDR3 loop spans 17 amino acids.

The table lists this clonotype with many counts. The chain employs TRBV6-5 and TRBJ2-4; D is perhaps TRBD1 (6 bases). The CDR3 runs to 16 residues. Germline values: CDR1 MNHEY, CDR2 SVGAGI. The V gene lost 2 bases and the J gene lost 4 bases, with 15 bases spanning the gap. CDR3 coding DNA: TGTGCCAGCAGTTACGCCCGGGGTACAGGGAAAAACATTCAGTACTTC. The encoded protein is CASSYARGTGKNIQYF.

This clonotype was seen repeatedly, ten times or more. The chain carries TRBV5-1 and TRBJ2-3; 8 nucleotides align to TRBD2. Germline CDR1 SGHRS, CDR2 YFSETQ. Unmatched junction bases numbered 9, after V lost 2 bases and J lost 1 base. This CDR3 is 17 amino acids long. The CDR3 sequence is CASSFGVAGGGTDTQYF. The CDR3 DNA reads TGCGCCAGCAGCTTTGGTGTGGCGGGGGGTGGCACAGATACGCAGTATTTT. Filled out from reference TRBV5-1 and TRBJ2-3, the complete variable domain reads KAGVTQTPRYLIKTRGQQVTLSCSPISGHRSVSWYQQTPGQGLQFLFEYFSETQRNKGNFPGRFSGRQFSNSRSEMNVSTLELGDSALYLCASSFGVAGGGTDTQYFGPGTRLTVL.

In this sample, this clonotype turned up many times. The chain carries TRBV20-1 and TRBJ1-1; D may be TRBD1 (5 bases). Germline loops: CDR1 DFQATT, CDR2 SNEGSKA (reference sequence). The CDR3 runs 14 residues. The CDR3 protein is CSPLGTPMNTEAFF. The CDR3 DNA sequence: TGCAGCCCCCTAGGGACGCCCATGAACACTGAAGCTTTCTTT.